The rows below give T cell receptor beta chains drawn from one sample of a study of beta chain features in type 1 diabetes. Profiled with immunoSEQ multiplex PCR; TCRdb holds only in-frame clones, not every one. Among roughly 25,000 clones listed, 55% to 75% were seen once. Material: Tregs from blood. The receptors here all came from a woman aged 40 to 50 in good health. Both conserved end residues are part of each CDR3. Fields, in order: CDR3 length, D gene, clone size, J gene, V gene, CDR3 protein, CDR3 DNA. The D gene is left open where the match is weak. The size entry is marked missing in some rows and otherwise reads once, few, many or a size class.

cdr3_length: 13
d_call: TRBD2
clone_size: .
j_call: TRBJ2-5
v_call: TRBV19
cdr3_aa: CASSPRGGETQYF
cdr3_nt: TGTGCCAGTAGTCCCCGGGGGGGAGAGACCCAGTACTTC

cdr3_length: 15
d_call: TRBD1
clone_size: .
j_call: TRBJ2-6
v_call: TRBV5-1
cdr3_aa: CASRGTGSGANVLTF
cdr3_nt: TGCGCCAGCCGGGGGACAGGCTCTGGGGCCAACGTCCTGACTTTC

cdr3_length: 15
d_call: .
clone_size: .
j_call: TRBJ1-2
v_call: TRBV19
cdr3_aa: CASSIDGIGVSGYTF
cdr3_nt: TGTGCCAGTAGTATAGATGGAATCGGGGTGTCGGGCTACACCTTC

cdr3_length: 16
d_call: .
clone_size: few
j_call: TRBJ2-3
v_call: TRBV5-4
cdr3_aa: CASSLEGVLGTDTQYF
cdr3_nt: TGTGCCAGCAGCTTGGAGGGGGTCCTGGGCACAGATACGCAGTATTTT

cdr3_length: 15
d_call: TRBD1
clone_size: few
j_call: TRBJ1-2
v_call: TRBV10-3
cdr3_aa: CAISENLQGALGYTF
cdr3_nt: TGTGCCATCAGTGAGAACCTACAGGGGGCGCTTGGCTACACCTTC

cdr3_length: 14
d_call: .
clone_size: .
j_call: TRBJ2-1
v_call: TRBV6-5
cdr3_aa: CASSYTPTRGEQFF
cdr3_nt: TGTGCCAGCAGTTACACGCCGACTCGGGGTGAGCAGTTCTTC

cdr3_length: 15
d_call: TRBD1
clone_size: .
j_call: TRBJ2-7
v_call: TRBV5-4
cdr3_aa: CASSLGQGNSYEQYF
cdr3_nt: TGTGCCAGCAGCTTAGGACAGGGGAACTCCTACGAGCAGTACTTC

cdr3_length: 11
d_call: .
clone_size: .
j_call: TRBJ1-2
v_call: TRBV5-1
cdr3_aa: CASSGGYGYTF
cdr3_nt: TGCGCCAGCAGTGGGGGGTATGGCTACACCTTC

cdr3_length: 19
d_call: TRBD1
clone_size: few
j_call: TRBJ1-2
v_call: TRBV7-7
cdr3_aa: CASSSPTRTGKNNIYGYTF
cdr3_nt: TGTGCCAGCAGCTCTCCTACGCGGACAGGGAAAAATAATATCTATGGCTACACCTTC

cdr3_length: 13
d_call: .
clone_size: .
j_call: TRBJ2-3
v_call: TRBV7-6
cdr3_aa: CASSPGLVGTQYF
cdr3_nt: TGTGCCAGCAGCCCCGGGTTGGTAGGTACGCAGTATTTT

cdr3_length: 14
d_call: .
clone_size: few
j_call: TRBJ2-5
v_call: TRBV7-2
cdr3_aa: CASSPDRSQETQYF
cdr3_nt: TGTGCCAGCAGCCCCGACAGATCCCAAGAGACCCAGTACTTC

cdr3_length: 14
d_call: .
clone_size: .
j_call: TRBJ2-5
v_call: TRBV5-4
cdr3_aa: CASSLWSGQETQYF
cdr3_nt: TGTGCCAGCAGCTTGTGGTCGGGGCAAGAGACCCAGTACTTC

cdr3_length: 13
d_call: .
clone_size: .
j_call: TRBJ1-1
v_call: TRBV7-8
cdr3_aa: CASSLDSNTEAFF
cdr3_nt: TGTGCCAGCAGCTTAGACAGCAACACTGAAGCTTTCTTT

cdr3_length: 13
d_call: .
clone_size: .
j_call: TRBJ2-3
v_call: TRBV2
cdr3_aa: CAAGTYISYTQYF
cdr3_nt: TGTGCCGCGGGGACTTACATTTCCTATACGCAGTATTTT

cdr3_length: 15
d_call: TRBD1
clone_size: .
j_call: TRBJ1-5
v_call: TRBV2
cdr3_aa: CATRPDRAINQPQHF
cdr3_nt: TGTGCCACCCGACCTGACAGGGCGATAAATCAGCCCCAGCATTTT

cdr3_length: 13
d_call: TRBD1
clone_size: .
j_call: TRBJ1-5
v_call: TRBV7-2
cdr3_aa: CASSSQGDQPQHF
cdr3_nt: TGTGCCAGCAGTTCACAGGGGGATCAGCCCCAGCATTTT

cdr3_length: 14
d_call: .
clone_size: .
j_call: TRBJ2-3
v_call: TRBV5-1
cdr3_aa: CASSIPGVTDTQYF
cdr3_nt: TGCGCCAGCAGCATACCGGGGGTCACAGATACGCAGTATTTT

cdr3_length: 14
d_call: .
clone_size: .
j_call: TRBJ1-4
v_call: TRBV6-6
cdr3_aa: CASSYYPNREKLFF
cdr3_nt: TGTGCCAGCAGTTATTACCCAAACAGGGAAAAACTGTTTTTT

cdr3_length: 12
d_call: .
clone_size: few
j_call: TRBJ1-1
v_call: TRBV10-3
cdr3_aa: CAISENRDEAFF
cdr3_nt: TGTGCCATCAGCGAAAACAGGGATGAAGCTTTCTTT

cdr3_length: 15
d_call: TRBD2
clone_size: .
j_call: TRBJ2-3
v_call: TRBV10-1
cdr3_aa: CASARGLAFTDTQYF
cdr3_nt: TGCGCCAGCGCTAGGGGACTAGCTTTCACAGATACGCAGTATTTT

cdr3_length: 16
d_call: .
clone_size: .
j_call: TRBJ2-7
v_call: TRBV5-6
cdr3_aa: CASSDFGLTTSYEQYF
cdr3_nt: TGTGCCAGCAGCGATTTTGGGTTGACGACATCCTACGAGCAGTACTTC

cdr3_length: 17
d_call: TRBD2
clone_size: .
j_call: TRBJ2-3
v_call: TRBV4-3
cdr3_aa: CASSHLGLAGSVDTQYF
cdr3_nt: TGCGCCAGCAGCCACTTGGGACTAGCGGGGTCCGTAGATACGCAGTATTTT

cdr3_length: 13
d_call: TRBD2
clone_size: .
j_call: TRBJ2-1
v_call: TRBV29-1
cdr3_aa: CSVRTSGGNEQFF
cdr3_nt: TGCAGCGTTCGGACTAGCGGGGGGAACGAGCAGTTCTTC

cdr3_length: 16
d_call: .
clone_size: .
j_call: TRBJ1-6
v_call: TRBV2
cdr3_aa: CASSEKRTVHNSPLHF
cdr3_nt: TGTGCCAGCAGTGAAAAAAGGACAGTCCATAATTCACCCCTCCACTTT

cdr3_length: 13
d_call: .
clone_size: .
j_call: TRBJ1-2
v_call: TRBV7-8
cdr3_aa: CASSRQALYGYTF
cdr3_nt: TGTGCCAGCAGCAGGCAGGCTCTCTATGGCTACACCTTC

cdr3_length: 16
d_call: .
clone_size: .
j_call: TRBJ1-4
v_call: TRBV7-2
cdr3_aa: CASSPTGRDSGEKLFF
cdr3_nt: TGTGCCAGCAGTCCTACCGGTCGTGATTCTGGTGAAAAACTGTTTTTT

cdr3_length: 15
d_call: TRBD1
clone_size: once
j_call: TRBJ2-3
v_call: TRBV7-2
cdr3_aa: CASSLVQGAGDTQYF
cdr3_nt: TGTGCCAGCAGCTTAGTACAGGGGGCGGGAGATACGCAGTATTTT

cdr3_length: 18
d_call: TRBD1
clone_size: few
j_call: TRBJ2-6
v_call: TRBV7-9
cdr3_aa: CASSPKTGGTTGANVLTF
cdr3_nt: TGTGCCAGCAGCCCAAAGACAGGGGGGACGACTGGGGCCAACGTCCTGACTTTC